Detailed here is one TCR beta chain. The count of this clone is one. The antigen it recognizes is unknown. No per-base quality is available; no much larger clone lies one base away. This sample stems from a study of blood T cell repertoires in COVID-19 (dated by TCRdb to about 2020). Context from the whole study: Collaborator samples came from the United States, Italy and Spain and covered acute and convalescent phases of COVID-19. The material from the prospective study consisted of cDNA or gDNA derived from T cells, B-cell-depleted T cells, or PBMCs. The dataset comprised deeply sampled blood TCRbeta repertoires from subjects exposed to, actively infected with, or recovered from COVID-19. The repertoires were released in a freely available public database meant as a resource for research on the immune response to SARS-CoV-2. Samples came from the ongoing ImmuneRACE study (first 160 participants) plus 1,254 subjects from 6 global collaborators. The sample metadata nearly always contained a de-identified subject ID, COVID-19 status, age in years and sex. Where available, HLA class I and class II types were taken from metadata supplied by the sample provider and were not determined by assay-based typing.

Collaborating institutions collected whole blood in K2EDTA tubes following their own protocols. Collaborator samples were shipped for TCRbeta analysis as frozen whole blood, isolated PBMCs, or DNA extracted from either sample type. Beyond this particular receptor, the publication reports: The amount of clinical and demographic metadata varied by source and participant and was provided uncurated.

TCRbeta CDR3 regions were amplified from genomic DNA by means of the immunoSEQ Assay, a bias-controlled multiplex PCR. As for the authors' bioinformatics: The number of nucleated cells in each sample was estimated from the amplification of reference gene primers within the assay. To quantify the absolute abundance of each unique TCRbeta CDR3 rearrangement, sequence reads were collapsed and filtered. For each sample, productive Simpson clonality was calculated by taking the square root of Simpson's diversity index across productive rearrangements. TCRdb stores this immuneACCESS table with in-frame sequences only. Part of the clones is absent; in the studies checked, under half of the shortfall reflects unresolved V genes, and no reason is known for the rest. The V and J calls and clone size are taken from that table; D and trimming were inferred from the DNA. For this sample the table gives more than 80,000 clones, of which around 90% were detected only once. 8.5% to 14% of the sample lies in the top ten.

CDR1 and CDR2 are read off the germline V gene as SGHRS and YFSETQ. Counted from cysteine to phenylalanine, this CDR3 has 13 amino acids. The retained sequence is limited to the CDR3, 39 bases, with the frame set at the first base. V loses 4 bases at its end and J loses 9 bases; junction bases beyond the gene matches: 6. Specimen: peripheral blood. This sequence originates from an elderly man with acute or convalescent COVID-19. The rearranged segments are TRBV5-1 and TRBJ2-1, and TRBD1 aligns with 8 junction nucleotides. The CDR3 protein: CASSTGQGGEQFF. The DNA is TGCGCCAGCAGCACCGGACAGGGTGGTGAGCAGTTCTTC. Supplemented by the reference TRBV5-1 and TRBJ2-1 proteins around the CDR3, the complete variable domain is KAGVTQTPRYLIKTRGQQVTLSCSPISGHRSVSWYQQTPGQGLQFLFEYFSETQRNKGNFPGRFSGRQFSNSRSEMNVSTLELGDSALYLCASSTGQGGEQFFGPGTRLTVL.